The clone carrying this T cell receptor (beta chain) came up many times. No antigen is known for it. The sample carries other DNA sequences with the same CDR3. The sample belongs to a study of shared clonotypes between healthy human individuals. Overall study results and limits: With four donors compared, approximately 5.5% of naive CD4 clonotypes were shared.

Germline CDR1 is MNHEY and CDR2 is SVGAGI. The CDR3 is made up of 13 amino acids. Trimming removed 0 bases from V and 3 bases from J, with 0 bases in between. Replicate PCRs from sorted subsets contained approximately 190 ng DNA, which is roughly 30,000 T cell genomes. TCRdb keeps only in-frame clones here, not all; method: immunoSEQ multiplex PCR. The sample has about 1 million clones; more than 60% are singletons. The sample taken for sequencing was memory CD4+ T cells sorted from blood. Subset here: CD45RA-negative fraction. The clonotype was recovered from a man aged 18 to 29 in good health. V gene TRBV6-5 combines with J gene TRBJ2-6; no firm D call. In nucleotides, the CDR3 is TGTGCCAGCAGTTACTCTGGGGCCAACGTCCTGACTTTC. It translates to CASSYSGANVLTF.